These 14 T cell receptor beta chains originate from one sample sequenced in a study of CD8 T cells in ankylosing spondylitis. These receptors have no known antigen. Study-level findings and limits: Ankylosing spondylitis blood appeared to carry a characteristic TCR beta motif of seven to nine highly homologous variants.

One entry per CDR3 protein, called by TCRdb with MiXCR from the 5' RACE reads. The table lists 750,000 to 850,000 distinct CDR3 sequences, 12% of them singletons. The sequenced material came from blood, either unsorted or a sorted T cell fraction (not recorded which). The source of these receptors is a male donor with ankylosing spondylitis.

The CDR3 sequence: CSAIRDTRIETQYF. CDR3 DNA sequence: TGCAGTGCTATTCGGGATACAAGAATAGAGACCCAGTACTTC. The chain employs TRBV20-1 and TRBJ2-5; a possible D gene is TRBD2 (5 bases). CDR3 length: 14 residues. In germline, CDR1 is DFQATT, CDR2 SNEGSKA (reference sequence). Trimming took 4 bases from V and 4 from J, leaving 16 bases between them.

This clonotype occurred a few times. The chain combines TRBV7-9 with TRBJ2-5; 9 bases map to TRBD1. After removal of 0 bases from V and 3 bases from J, the junction contained 2 bases not matched to a gene. This CDR3 is 15 amino acids long. Looked up from germline, CDR1 is SEHNR and CDR2 is FQNEAQ (reference sequence). CDR3 in amino acids: CASSLADRGKETQYF. The CDR3, as DNA: TGTGCCAGCAGCTTAGCGGACAGGGGAAAAGAGACCCAGTACTTC.

The rearrangement links TRBV5-1 to TRBJ2-5, with D perhaps given as TRBD1 or TRBD2 (5 bases each). Trimming shortened V by 3 bases and J by 4 bases, and 19 bases separated the two germline ends. The CDR3 consists of 16 residues. Per the germline V gene, CDR1 is SGHRS and CDR2 is YFSETQ. The CDR3 nucleotides are TGCGCCAGCAGCTCCACATACGGGGCCCAGGGAGAGACCCAGTACTTC. This encodes CASSSTYGAQGETQYF.

The chain uses TRBV24-1 and TRBJ2-4; 8 bases agree with TRBD1. Germline CDR1 KGHDR, CDR2 SFDVKD. The V and J ends lost 3 bases and 3 bases, in that order; junction bases with no gene match: 3. CDR3 length equals 15 residues. The CDR3 coding sequence is TGTGCCACCAGTGATGGACAGGGCGGCAAAAACATTCAGTACTTC. It codes for CATSDGQGGKNIQYF.

There are a few counts of this clonotype. The rearrangement joins TRBV19 to TRBJ1-5; D gene uncertain. This CDR3 contains 13 residues. V shed 9 bases and J shed 2 bases, with 11 bases lying between them. Per germline, CDR1 LNHDA and CDR2 SQIVND (reference sequence). The CDR3 loop reads CASRALGNQPQHF. In DNA form, the CDR3 reads TGTGCCAGCCGGGCCCTGGGCAATCAGCCCCAGCATTTT. Filled out from reference TRBV19 and TRBJ1-5, the complete variable domain reads DGGITQSPKYLFRKEGQNVTLSCEQNLNHDAMYWYRQDPGQGLRLIYYSQIVNDFQKGDIAEGYSVSREKKESFPLTVTSAQKNPTAFYLCASRALGNQPQHFGDGTRLSIL.

This clonotype was recorded a few times. The rearrangement uses TRBV4-2 and TRBJ2-5, with TRBD2 as a possible D gene (5 bases). Trimming took 0 bases from V and 5 from J, leaving 13 bases between them. The CDR3 is 15 amino acids. CDR1 is LGHNA, CDR2 YNFKEQ, per germline. The CDR3 DNA reads TGTGCCAGCAGCCAAGAGTCCGGGATTGAGGAGACCCAGTACTTC. Protein: CASSQESGIEETQYF.

This clonotype was observed many times. This chain connects TRBV6-5 to TRBJ1-2, with TRBD1 identical over 7 bases. Per the germline V gene, CDR1 is MNHEY and CDR2 is SVGAGI. CDR3 length: 16 residues. The V and J ends lost 4 bases and 0 bases, in that order; junction bases with no gene match: 8. CDR3 in DNA: TGTGCCAGCAGTTTTAAGGGGGCTCAGGCTAACTATGGCTACACCTTC. Protein: CASSFKGAQANYGYTF.

This clonotype has a count of ten or more. The chain uses TRBV20-1 and TRBJ1-2; D is uncertain. The germline CDR1 and CDR2 sequences are DFQATT and SNEGSKA (reference sequence). The CDR3 is made up of 12 amino acids. Trimming stripped 3 bases from V and 8 bases from J, with 13 bases between. This CDR3 is CSASMRVTGYTF. CDR3 nucleotide sequence: TGCAGTGCTAGCATGAGGGTTACGGGCTACACCTTC.

This clonotype was counted ten times or more. The rearrangement uses TRBV20-1 and TRBJ2-7; D unresolved. V gave up 6 bases and J gave up 6 bases, with 9 bases separating them. Germline-derived CDR1 and CDR2 are DFQATT and SNEGSKA (reference sequence). There are 10 residues in the CDR3. The CDR3 spells CSARWGEQYF. The CDR3, as DNA: TGCAGTGCCCGGTGGGGCGAGCAGTACTTC.

A few counts support this clonotype. The V and J genes are TRBV9 and TRBJ2-3; D gene uncertain. There are 15 residues in the CDR3. Trimming stripped 0 bases from V and 5 bases from J, with 13 bases between. CDR1 is SGDLS and CDR2 is YYNGEE in the germline V gene. The CDR3 region has the DNA TGTGCCAGCAGCGTAGATGGGAATCGGCAAGATACGCAGTATTTT. Protein product: CASSVDGNRQDTQYF.

This clonotype was seen only a few times. This rearrangement joins TRBV27 to TRBJ2-7; the match to TRBD2 covers 7 bases. Germline CDR1 reads MNHEY; CDR2 reads SMNVEV (reference sequence). The CDR3 runs to 13 residues. The trim removed 3 bases at V and 6 bases at J, leaving 5 bases unmatched. CDR3 nucleotide sequence: TGTGCCAGCAGTTTCGATGAGCGGGGCGAGCAGTACTTC. Translated, it gives CASSFDERGEQYF.

The V gene is TRBV6-5, the J gene TRBJ2-6; 7 positions agree with TRBD2. Germline CDR1 reads MNHEY; CDR2 reads SVGAGI. The V gene end was trimmed by 0 bases and the J gene end by 0 bases; junction bases not matched to a gene: 8. CDR3 length equals 19 residues. CDR3 residues: CASSYSRAGLFSGANVLTF. Here the CDR3 DNA reads TGTGCCAGCAGTTACTCGAGAGCGGGACTGTTCTCTGGGGCCAACGTCCTGACTTTC.

This clonotype was seen a handful of times. V gene TRBV20-1 combines with J gene TRBJ2-7; D gene ambiguous. Germline-derived CDR1 and CDR2 are DFQATT and SNEGSKA (reference sequence). The CDR3 covers 15 residues. Deletions cut 4 bases from V and 2 bases from J, with 18 bases between. CDR3 nucleotides: TGCAGTGCTACCTCGCCTAGACGTACCGCCTACGAGCAGTACTTC. It translates to CSATSPRRTAYEQYF.

This rearrangement joins TRBV10-2 to TRBJ2-5; TRBD1 matches at 7 bases. The CDR3 runs 16 residues. The germline V gene encodes CDR1 WSHSY and CDR2 SAAADI. J gave up 3 bases and V 3 bases, and 10 bases lay outside the gene matches. DNA of the CDR3: TGCGCCAGCAGTGATCCCCCCTCCGGGACAGAAGAGACCCAGTACTTC. Protein: CASSDPPSGTEETQYF.